A single sample is the source of the 13 T cell receptor beta chains below, sequenced in a study of identical twins. TCRdb re-called the 5' RACE reads through MiXCR, storing one row per CDR3 protein. The table lists 510,000 or so distinct CDR3 sequences, over 12% of them singletons. These records were also assigned to another study, of yellow fever vaccine responses in identical twins.

The sample was CD4+ T cells sorted from blood. The receptors here all came from a woman under 30 in good health.

This clonotype was found a few times. This chain uses TRBV12-3 or TRBV12-4 with TRBJ2-7, with D unresolved. The CDR3 length is 11 residues. The germline V and J ends were trimmed by 5 bases and 7 bases, with 9 bases remaining between them. CDR3 sequence (DNA): TGTGCCAGCAGTCCCGCTTTGGAGCAGTACTTC. This translates into CASSPALEQYF.

This clonotype was observed a handful of times. This sequence joins TRBV20-1 and TRBJ2-1, with D possibly being TRBD2 (5 bases). The CDR3 consists of 13 residues. Germline V gene lookup returns CDR1 DFQATT and CDR2 SNEGSKA (reference sequence). V was clipped by 6 bases and J by 1 base, with 10 bases between them. DNA of the CDR3: TGCAGTGCCGAGAGCGGATCCTACAATGAGCAGTTCTTC. Its protein product is CSAESGSYNEQFF.

The sample holds a few counts of this clonotype. This chain links TRBV7-9 with TRBJ2-7; D is undetermined. The germline gives CDR1 SEHNR, CDR2 FQNEAQ (reference sequence). V lost 4 bases, J lost 7 bases, and 14 bases lay in between. The CDR3 has 13 residues. The CDR3 loop is CASSSDGLGEQYF. The CDR3 nucleotides read TGTGCCAGCAGCTCGGATGGTTTGGGGGAGCAGTACTTC.

The sample holds a few counts of this clonotype. The chain carries TRBV20-1 and TRBJ1-2; no clear D. Germline CDR1 reads DFQATT; CDR2 reads SNEGSKA (reference sequence). Trimming took off 0 bases at V and 11 bases at J, with 10 bases between the two ends. The CDR3 spans 11 residues. This CDR3 reads CSARDNVGYTF. CDR3 DNA sequence: TGCAGTGCTAGAGATAATGTAGGGTACACCTTC.

A few counts support this clonotype. The rearrangement joins TRBV20-1 to TRBJ2-3, with D hard to call. The CDR3 consists of 14 residues. The ends were cut back, 3 bases at V and 1 base at J, with 11 bases in the middle. The germline CDR1 and CDR2 sequences are DFQATT and SNEGSKA (reference sequence). The CDR3 coding sequence is TGCAGTGCTAGGAGGAGTGCTGGCACAGATACGCAGTATTTT. Translation: CSARRSAGTDTQYF.

Concerning this clonotype itself: A read error may produce the germline difference seen at one junction end. This sequence joins TRBV15 and TRBJ2-2; 8 nucleotides align to TRBD1. Germline lookup yields CDR1 LNHNV and CDR2 YYDKDF (reference sequence). The CDR3 contains 19 residues. The CDR3 spells CATSRDWGRGHAKTGELFF. DNA of the CDR3: TGTGCCACCAGCAGAGATTGGGGCAGGGGGCATGCGAAAACCGGGGAGCTGTTTTTT. The entire variable domain, with the rest obtained from reference TRBV15 and TRBJ2-2, is as follows: DAMVIQNPRYQVTQFGKPVTLSCSQTLNHNVMYWYQQKSSQAPKLLFHYYDKDFNNEADTPDNFQSRRPNTSFCFLDIRSPGLGDTAMYLCATSRDWGRGHAKTGELFFGEGSRLTVL.

This clonotype was seen a few times. In DNA form, the CDR3 reads TGTGCCAGCAGCCAAGATCTGAATGCGCTCGGGGATCAGCAGTTCTTC. This translates into CASSQDLNALGDQQFF. This chain connects TRBV3-1 to TRBJ2-1; possibly TRBD2 for D (5 bases). The CDR3 has 16 residues. Germline V gene lookup returns CDR1 LGHDT and CDR2 YNNKEL (reference sequence). The V gene lost 0 bases and the J gene lost 11 bases, with 20 bases spanning the gap.

V and J are TRBV7-2 and TRBJ2-3; no clear D. Germline V CDR1 and CDR2: SGHTA, FQGNSA. CDR3 length equals 19 residues. Trimming stripped 0 bases from V and 1 base from J, with 20 bases between. The CDR3 DNA reads as TGTGCCAGCAGCTTAGCTCGGCGGATACTCCTAACGGGCACAGATACGCAGTATTTT. It yields the protein CASSLARRILLTGTDTQYF.

This clonotype appeared a few times. This chain joins TRBV6-1 and TRBJ2-7; 11 bases agree with TRBD2. With V trimmed by 6 bases and J by 4 bases, 8 bases remained unmatched. In germline, CDR1 is MNHNS, CDR2 SASEGT. The CDR3 extends over 15 amino acids. DNA of the CDR3: TGTGCCAGCAGCTCCGGGACTAGCGGATTTTACGAGCAGTACTTC. Translated, it gives CASSSGTSGFYEQYF.

This clonotype was seen more than once but under ten times. The chain combines TRBV5-1 with TRBJ2-7; 14 nucleotides align to TRBD2. Trimming removed 0 bases from V and 7 bases from J; junction bases left unmatched: 6. The germline gives CDR1 SGHRS, CDR2 YFSETQ. There are 16 residues in the CDR3. The CDR3 reads CASSLEGLAGVSEQYF. For the CDR3, the DNA is TGCGCCAGCAGCTTGGAGGGACTAGCGGGAGTCTCGGAGCAGTACTTC.

The chain is built from TRBV10-3 and TRBJ2-3; D gene ambiguous. V was trimmed by 2 bases and J by 3 bases, leaving 12 bases between them. This CDR3 has 15 amino acids. Germline CDR1 is ENHRY and CDR2 is SYGVKD. CDR3 sequence reads: CAISERSATTDTQYF. CDR3 sequence (DNA): TGTGCCATCAGTGAGAGGAGCGCCACTACAGATACGCAGTATTTT.

This clonotype was observed many times. The chain is built from TRBV7-9 and TRBJ2-1; tentative D call: TRBD1 (5 bases). With 7 bases removed from V and 0 bases from J, the gap between germline ends came to 16 bases. The CDR3 has 16 residues. Germline V lookup: CDR1 SEHNR, CDR2 FQNEAQ (reference sequence). The CDR3 bases are TGTGCCAGCACCCTACAAGGGGTAAGCTCCTACAATGAGCAGTTCTTC. Amino acids: CASTLQGVSSYNEQFF.

This clonotype turned up a few times. This chain joins TRBV5-1 and TRBJ2-6; weak D call: TRBD1 (7 bases). CDR3 length: 16 amino acids. Trimming took 4 bases from V and 3 from J, leaving 14 bases between them. The germline gives CDR1 SGHRS, CDR2 YFSETQ. CDR3 sequence: CASSQGGAGGANVLTF. The CDR3 coding sequence is TGCGCCAGCAGCCAGGGGGGAGCTGGTGGGGCCAACGTCCTGACTTTC.